This T cell receptor beta chain emerged from a study of cytomegalovirus exposure and HLA in healthy donors. Study-wide results and limits: Per published accounts, TCR beta sequences correctly predicted the HLA-A and HLA-B alleles of most subjects.

This clone was counted a few times. Its specificity is unknown. In the PCR, 60 Vbeta and 13 Jbeta primers were used. The data were produced by immunoSEQ multiplex PCR, yet TCRdb's version contains in-frame clones alone and is incomplete. The repertoire holds fewer than 250,000 clones, with about 79% as singletons. This sequence originates from a male donor in good health and CMV-seronegative. Sequenced input: PBMCs.

This chain's CDR3 is CASSLRGGSYEQYF. The DNA of the CDR3 is TGTGCCAGCAGCTTGAGGGGAGGCTCCTACGAGCAGTACTTC. V usage is TRBV5-6 and J usage is TRBJ2-7, with D possibly TRBD2 on 6 matching bases. In germline, CDR1 is SGHDT, CDR2 YYEEEE. This CDR3 spans 14 amino acids. Trimming took off 1 base at V and 0 bases at J, with 8 bases between the two ends. The variable domain in full, completed from reference TRBV5-6 and TRBJ2-7, reads DAGVTQSPTHLIKTRGQQVTLRCSPKSGHDTVSWYQQALGQGPQFIFQYYEEEERQRGNFPDRFSGHQFPNYSSELNVNALLLGDSALYLCASSLRGGSYEQYFGPGTRLTVT.